These T cell receptor beta chains were read from a single sample in a study of OX40 agonist ivuxolimab in advanced cancers. Assay used: immunoSEQ multiplex PCR; TCRdb lists only in-frame clones, some missing. The table lists 50,000 to 75,000 clones, about 79% of them singletons. This specimen was CD4+ or CD8+ T cells sorted from blood, taken in a trial of the OX40 agonist ivuxolimab. The receptor source for this set is an adult with an advanced solid tumor such as melanoma, head and neck, liver or kidney cancer. CDR3s include the opening cysteine and the closing phenylalanine or tryptophan. A D gene is named only where the DNA matches it firmly. Part of the rows lack a size; the others show once, few, many or a class for expanded clones.

J: TRBJ2-3; D: -; size: -; V: TRBV7-2; CDR3: CASSPTGGTDTQYF; DNA: TGTGCCAGCAGCCCCACCGGGGGCACAGATACGCAGTATTTT
J: TRBJ1-2; D: -; size: -; V: TRBV5-1; CDR3: CASSLALQNPGGYTF; DNA: TGCGCCAGCAGCTTGGCGCTACAGAACCCCGGCGGCTACACCTTC
J: TRBJ2-7; D: -; size: -; V: TRBV10-3; CDR3: CAISGQSYEQYF; DNA: TGTGCCATCAGTGGACAGAGCTACGAGCAGTACTTC
J: TRBJ2-1; D: TRBD2; size: many; V: TRBV29-1; CDR3: CSAAYLGGIGNEQFF; DNA: TGCAGCGCAGCCTACCTGGGGGGGATAGGGAATGAGCAGTTCTTC
J: TRBJ2-2; D: TRBD1; size: -; V: TRBV19; CDR3: CASSTKTGATGELFF; DNA: TGTGCCAGTAGTACAAAGACAGGGGCGACCGGGGAGCTGTTTTTT
J: TRBJ2-1; D: -; size: -; V: TRBV19; CDR3: CASSRVRDNEQFF; DNA: TGTGCCAGTAGTAGGGTGCGGGACAATGAGCAGTTCTTC
J: TRBJ1-2; D: -; size: -; V: TRBV11-2; CDR3: CASSLVTGGYTF; DNA: TGTGCCAGCAGCCTAGTGACTGGGGGCTACACCTTC
J: TRBJ1-4; D: -; size: -; V: TRBV11-3; CDR3: CASGGGPNEKLFF; DNA: TGTGCCAGCGGTGGTGGCCCCAATGAAAAACTGTTTTTT
J: TRBJ2-1; D: TRBD2; size: -; V: TRBV27; CDR3: CASSAGLLGSEQFF; DNA: TGTGCCAGCAGTGCGGGACTACTCGGCTCTGAGCAGTTCTTC
J: TRBJ1-4; D: TRBD1; size: few; V: TRBV7-2; CDR3: CASSSTSFQGAREKLFF; DNA: TGTGCCAGCAGCTCAACGTCATTTCAGGGGGCTCGCGAAAAACTGTTTTTT
J: TRBJ2-5; D: TRBD2; size: -; V: TRBV7-3; CDR3: CASSPGLAGGETQYF; DNA: TGTGCCAGCAGCCCGGGACTAGCGGGAGGAGAGACCCAGTACTTC
J: TRBJ1-6; D: -; size: -; V: TRBV28; CDR3: CASRGRVNSPLHF; DNA: TGTGCCAGCAGGGGGCGAGTTAATTCACCCCTCCACTTT
J: TRBJ1-2; D: -; size: once; V: TRBV6-4; CDR3: CASSEGTLSGGYTF; DNA: TGTGCCAGCAGCGAAGGGACCTTAAGTGGTGGCTACACCTTC
J: TRBJ1-1; D: -; size: -; V: TRBV6-5; CDR3: CASSSATRGVTEAFF; DNA: TGTGCCAGCAGCAGCGCGACACGCGGGGTCACTGAAGCTTTCTTT
J: TRBJ1-1; D: -; size: once; V: TRBV5-4; CDR3: CASSPYRGNEAFF; DNA: TGTGCCAGCAGCCCTTACCGGGGCAATGAAGCTTTCTTT
J: TRBJ2-7; D: -; size: medium-sized; V: TRBV5-6; CDR3: CASSLFQVSYEQYF; DNA: TGTGCCAGCAGCTTGTTTCAGGTCTCCTACGAGCAGTACTTC
J: TRBJ2-2; D: -; size: -; V: TRBV5-4; CDR3: CASSLDPGQGGELFF; DNA: TGTGCCAGCAGCTTGGATCCAGGGCAGGGCGGGGAGCTGTTTTTT
J: TRBJ2-3; D: -; size: -; V: TRBV5-1; CDR3: CASSLPSDTQYF; DNA: TGCGCCAGCAGCTTGCCTTCAGATACGCAGTATTTT
J: TRBJ2-5; D: -; size: -; V: TRBV14; CDR3: CASSQGYRWEQYF; DNA: TGTGCCAGCAGCCAAGGCTACAGATGGGAGCAGTACTTC
J: TRBJ2-1; D: TRBD2; size: once; V: TRBV30; CDR3: CAWSVRASGKLEQFF; DNA: TGTGCCTGGAGTGTACGGGCTAGCGGGAAACTTGAGCAGTTCTTC
J: TRBJ1-3; D: -; size: -; V: TRBV6-5; CDR3: CASSYMGSSGNTIYF; DNA: TGTGCCAGCAGTTACATGGGGAGCTCTGGAAACACCATATATTTT
J: TRBJ2-2; D: -; size: -; V: TRBV11-2; CDR3: CASSSSTGTWGGELFF; DNA: TGTGCCAGCAGCTCAAGCACAGGGACTTGGGGCGGGGAGCTGTTTTTT
J: TRBJ2-3; D: -; size: -; V: TRBV19; CDR3: CASSPQDTDTQYF; DNA: TGTGCCAGTAGTCCCCAAGATACAGATACGCAGTATTTT
J: TRBJ2-5; D: -; size: -; V: TRBV11-3; CDR3: CASSRWKGTTETQYF; DNA: TGTGCCAGCAGCCGGTGGAAGGGGACGACAGAGACCCAGTACTTC
J: TRBJ2-7; D: -; size: few; V: TRBV11-1; CDR3: CASSAIFSSYEQYF; DNA: TGTGCCAGCAGCGCCATCTTTAGCTCCTACGAGCAGTACTTC
J: TRBJ1-1; D: -; size: -; V: TRBV7-6; CDR3: CASSLSATLNTEAFF; DNA: TGTGCCAGCAGCTTATCTGCGACACTGAACACTGAAGCTTTCTTT
J: TRBJ2-7; D: TRBD2; size: few; V: TRBV30; CDR3: CAWRRDYYEQYF; DNA: TGTGCCTGGAGGAGGGACTACTACGAGCAGTACTTC
J: TRBJ2-2; D: TRBD2; size: -; V: TRBV5-4; CDR3: CASSMGLAGTGELFF; DNA: TGTGCCAGCAGCATGGGACTAGCGGGCACCGGGGAGCTGTTTTTT
J: TRBJ1-4; D: -; size: few; V: TRBV5-1; CDR3: CASSMGGEPNEKLFF; DNA: TGCGCCAGCAGTATGGGGGGCGAACCGAATGAAAAACTGTTTTTT
J: TRBJ2-5; D: -; size: -; V: TRBV6-5; CDR3: CASSYWLNQETQYF; DNA: TGTGCCAGCAGTTACTGGCTGAATCAAGAGACCCAGTACTTC
J: TRBJ2-5; D: TRBD1; size: -; V: TRBV7-3; CDR3: CASSSDRAQEIQYF; DNA: TGTGCCAGCAGCTCTGACAGGGCGCAAGAGATCCAGTACTTC
J: TRBJ1-4; D: -; size: -; V: TRBV4-3; CDR3: CASSQDVMLFPATNEKLFF; DNA: TGCGCCAGCAGCCAAGATGTTATGCTATTCCCTGCAACTAATGAAAAACTGTTTTTT
J: TRBJ1-1; D: TRBD1; size: once; V: TRBV7-9; CDR3: CASSRRGRREEAFF; DNA: TGTGCCAGCAGCCGCAGGGGGCGGAGGGAGGAAGCTTTCTTT
J: TRBJ1-1; D: -; size: -; V: TRBV6-6; CDR3: CASSITLVTEAFF; DNA: TGTGCCAGCAGTATCACATTGGTCACTGAAGCTTTCTTT
J: TRBJ2-7; D: -; size: -; V: TRBV4-1; CDR3: CASSQEVRWGIGSFEQYF; DNA: TGCGCCAGCAGCCAAGAAGTCCGGTGGGGGATAGGTAGTTTCGAGCAGTACTTC
J: TRBJ1-1; D: -; size: -; V: TRBV7-8; CDR3: CASSPLGRGKAFF; DNA: TGTGCCAGCAGTCCTCTGGGGCGAGGAAAGGCTTTCTTT
J: TRBJ1-1; D: TRBD1; size: once; V: TRBV25-1; CDR3: CASSGGTVKAEAFF; DNA: TGTGCCAGCAGTGGTGGGACAGTCAAGGCTGAAGCTTTCTTT
J: TRBJ1-2; D: -; size: once; V: TRBV6-6; CDR3: CASSPWVYGYTF; DNA: TGTGCCAGCAGTCCGTGGGTCTATGGCTACACCTTC
J: TRBJ2-2; D: -; size: -; V: TRBV5-4; CDR3: CASSQGRSNTGELFF; DNA: TGTGCCAGCAGCCAGGGACGGTCGAACACCGGGGAGCTGTTTTTT
J: TRBJ1-1; D: TRBD1; size: -; V: TRBV5-1; CDR3: CASSFTGVNTEAFF; DNA: TGCGCCAGCAGCTTCACAGGGGTGAACACTGAAGCTTTCTTT
J: TRBJ1-5; D: -; size: -; V: TRBV5-5; CDR3: CASSLGGQAQHF; DNA: TGTGCCAGCAGCTTGGGGGGGCAGGCCCAGCATTTT
J: TRBJ2-7; D: TRBD2; size: -; V: TRBV7-2; CDR3: CASSRSGGASNEQYF; DNA: TGTGCCAGCAGCCGGAGCGGGGGGGCCTCCAACGAGCAGTACTTC
J: TRBJ1-4; D: -; size: -; V: TRBV6-1; CDR3: CASSEGVFNEKLFF; DNA: TGTGCCAGCAGTGAAGGGGTATTTAATGAAAAACTGTTTTTT
J: TRBJ2-3; D: TRBD2; size: few; V: TRBV6-1; CDR3: CASASSGSGDTQYF; DNA: TGTGCCAGCGCTTCTAGCGGGAGTGGAGATACGCAGTATTTT
J: TRBJ2-3; D: -; size: few; V: TRBV12-1; CDR3: CASSFDPRTDTQYF; DNA: TGTGCCAGCAGCTTTGATCCGCGAACAGATACGCAGTATTTT
J: TRBJ2-1; D: -; size: once; V: TRBV7-2; CDR3: CASSLAGVGSYNEQFF; DNA: TGTGCCAGCAGCTTAGCTGGCGTCGGCTCCTACAATGAGCAGTTCTTC
J: TRBJ2-5; D: -; size: once; V: TRBV5-1; CDR3: CASSLPGWGYKETQYF; DNA: TGCGCCAGCAGCTTGCCAGGCTGGGGATACAAAGAGACCCAGTACTTC
J: TRBJ2-2; D: TRBD2; size: -; V: TRBV2; CDR3: CASSDPGLAGEGELFF; DNA: TGTGCCAGCAGTGACCCCGGACTAGCGGGAGAGGGGGAGCTGTTTTTT
J: TRBJ2-5; D: -; size: -; V: TRBV6-5; CDR3: CASRLQLGGETQYF; DNA: TGTGCCAGCAGGCTTCAGTTGGGTGGAGAGACCCAGTACTTC
J: TRBJ2-3; D: TRBD1; size: -; V: TRBV29-1; CDR3: CSVAQGAVDTQYF; DNA: TGCAGCGTTGCGCAGGGGGCGGTGGATACGCAGTATTTT
J: TRBJ2-6; D: -; size: -; V: TRBV1; CDR3: CTSRGQCRANVLTF; DNA: TGCACCAGCAGGGGTCAATGTCGGGCCAACGTCCTGACTTTC
J: TRBJ2-3; D: TRBD2; size: -; V: TRBV5-6; CDR3: CASSSPGTSGDTQYF; DNA: TGTGCCAGCAGCTCCCCGGGGACTAGCGGAGATACGCAGTATTTT
J: TRBJ2-7; D: -; size: -; V: TRBV11-2; CDR3: CASSFTTSYEQYF; DNA: TGTGCCAGCAGCTTCACAACCTCCTACGAGCAGTACTTC
J: TRBJ2-1; D: TRBD1; size: -; V: TRBV27; CDR3: CASSILPGQGKDEQFF; DNA: TGTGCCAGCAGTATACTACCGGGACAGGGTAAGGATGAGCAGTTCTTC
J: TRBJ1-5; D: -; size: -; V: TRBV18; CDR3: CASSPMGGISNQPQHF; DNA: TGTGCCAGCTCACCGATGGGAGGGATTAGCAATCAGCCCCAGCATTTT
J: TRBJ1-5; D: -; size: -; V: TRBV19; CDR3: CASSIGTGNGQPQHF; DNA: TGTGCCAGTAGTATCGGAACAGGGAATGGACAGCCCCAGCATTTT
J: TRBJ1-5; D: -; size: few; V: TRBV7-6; CDR3: CASSLEDGQPQHF; DNA: TGTGCCAGCAGCTTAGAGGACGGCCAACCCCAGCATTTT
J: TRBJ2-2; D: -; size: -; V: TRBV11-2; CDR3: CASSLVSGVEELFF; DNA: TGTGCCAGCAGCTTAGTAAGTGGCGTGGAGGAGCTGTTTTTT
J: TRBJ1-2; D: -; size: once; V: TRBV5-1; CDR3: CASSLSITRGNYGYTF; DNA: TGCGCCAGCAGCTTGTCGATAACTAGAGGGAACTATGGCTACACCTTC